The clone carrying this T cell receptor (beta chain) was counted between two and nine times. The antigen is undetermined. The data stem from a study of T cells after yellow fever vaccination. Whole-study context: The SMART-Seq v4 Ultra Low Input method served to prepare the low-cell-number fractions. Study-level findings and limits: Only a small proportion of the clonotypes turned up in both the CD4 and the CD8 compartments, likely arising from convergent recombination.

The CDR3 extends over 13 amino acids. The V gene lost 0 bases and the J gene lost 6 bases, with 8 bases spanning the gap. Germline V lookup: CDR1 LGHNA, CDR2 YSLEER. They built TCR cDNA with 5'RACE template switching, a step that put in a universal primer site and UMIs. Each CDR3 protein is one row after TCRdb ran MiXCR on the 5' RACE reads. The table shows about 250,000 distinct CDR3 sequences, with roughly 3.7% occurring only once. The genes are TRBV4-3 and TRBJ1-1, with D perhaps TRBD1 (5 bases). The sequence derives from a man aged 18 to 30 who received the YFV17D yellow fever vaccine. Sequenced material: PBMCs, taken 15 days after the yellow fever booster vaccination. In nucleotides, the CDR3 is TGCGCCAGCAGCCAAGATACAGGCCCTGAAGCTTTCTTT. Its translation is CASSQDTGPEAFF.